This T cell receptor beta chain was sequenced in a study of cytomegalovirus exposure and HLA in healthy donors. Study results and caveats: Many donors carried some public TCRs, although rarity characterized most TCR sequences. The study listed roughly 160 cytomegalovirus-associated TCR beta chains. Previous analysis showed most TCR beta V segments were productive about 90% or about 30% of the time.

The CDR3 runs 14 residues. Germline V gives CDR1 MNHEY, CDR2 SMNVEV (reference sequence). V gave up 0 bases and J gave up 10 bases; unmatched junction bases: 3. With respect to this clone: Its antigen is unidentified.

PCR employed 60 Vbeta and 13 Jbeta primers. Libraries were prepared by immunoSEQ multiplex PCR; TCRdb keeps only in-frame clonotypes and omits some of them. Here the sample spans approximately 240,000 clones, 70% to 85% being singletons. This sequence originates from a woman aged 40 to 55 in good health and CMV-seronegative. The chain employs TRBV27 and TRBJ1-6; 7 bases are a match to TRBD1. Sequencing was carried out using PBMCs. The CDR3 nucleotides read TGTGCCAGCAGTTTATCCGACAGGGCCTCACCCCTCCACTTT. It translates to CASSLSDRASPLHF.